These T cell receptor beta chains were read from a single sample in a study of blood T cells in healthy people across ages. MiXCR, run by TCRdb on the 5' RACE reads, gives a single entry per CDR3 protein. The repertoire holds approximately 780,000 distinct CDR3 sequences, with 25% to 30% as singletons. These same data were also listed under a study on T cells of mothers and their children.

What was sequenced was blood. The receptors were gathered from a boy aged 10-17 years in good health. Both conserved end residues are part of each CDR3. Rows may omit the clone size; those that give it use once, few, many or a size class.

cdr3_length j_call clone_size v_call cdr3_aa
15 TRBJ2-2 NA TRBV2 CASSETRASTGELFF
14 TRBJ2-2 NA TRBV19 CASIRGFRTGELFF
13 TRBJ1-5 NA TRBV12-3/TRBV12-4 CASSLQGRDPQHF
13 TRBJ2-3 few TRBV28 CASGTSDTDTQYF
13 TRBJ1-1 few TRBV10-3 CAITKDLVFEAFF
17 TRBJ2-3 NA TRBV28 CASSLFRGRKGTDTQYF
12 TRBJ1-2 few TRBV5-1 CASSYPGDGYAF
16 TRBJ2-6 few TRBV6-4 CASSAGGLSGANVLTF
16 TRBJ2-1 NA TRBV7-9 CASSSYGTGDSNEQFF
16 TRBJ1-5 NA TRBV3-1 CASSQSGTLSNQPQHF
16 TRBJ2-3 NA TRBV11-2 CASSLAGLGLFDTQYF
16 TRBJ2-1 NA TRBV20-1 CSARTSGRPSYNEQFF
13 TRBJ2-5 few TRBV11-2 CASSSPGWEEQYF
16 TRBJ2-2 NA TRBV11-2 CASSTPGGGNTGELFF
15 TRBJ2-7 NA TRBV18 CASSPTSGGSYEQYF
16 TRBJ2-1 NA TRBV5-1 CASAPGQGERGNEQFF
14 TRBJ2-1 many TRBV20-1 CSARTSGAYNEQFF
14 TRBJ1-1 NA TRBV6-5 CASSYAAGNTEAFF
13 TRBJ2-5 NA TRBV20-1 CSAPRVRRETQYF
13 TRBJ1-1 NA TRBV28 CASRIRGNTEVFF
16 TRBJ2-1 NA TRBV9 CASSVTGGSSYNEQFF
14 TRBJ1-5 once TRBV28 CTSRTQGVSQPQHF
15 TRBJ1-5 NA TRBV12-3/TRBV12-4 CASTQQGAGNQPQHF
15 TRBJ1-5 few TRBV2 CASTIEVYSNQPQHF
15 NA NA TRBV5-1 CASSNDRGSSYEQYF
17 TRBJ2-2 NA TRBV3-1 CASSQYTRGANTGELFF
15 TRBJ2-7 NA TRBV11-2 CASSLGQDSSYEQYF
12 TRBJ2-5 NA TRBV29-1 CSVRTGGVEQYF
11 TRBJ2-3 NA TRBV20-1 CSATFLDTQYF
14 TRBJ2-4 few TRBV6-1 CASSESGAKNIQYF